Each of the 21 T cell receptor beta chains below was sequenced from the same sample in a study of blood T cell repertoires in COVID-19. Profiled with immunoSEQ multiplex PCR; TCRdb holds only in-frame clones, not every one. The table has 210,000 or so clones, around 91% seen once. The sequenced sample consisted of peripheral blood. The receptors stem from a man aged 45 to 65 with acute or convalescent COVID-19.

The V and J genes are TRBV5-1 and TRBJ1-1; D might be TRBD1 (6 bases). The CDR3 loop spans 17 amino acids. Germline V CDR1 and CDR2: SGHRS, YFSETQ. Trimming cost V 4 bases and J 4 bases, with 23 bases left between them. The CDR3 is CASSPRTAGSVSTEAFF. The CDR3, as DNA: TGCGCCAGCAGCCCTAGGACAGCCGGCTCAGTGAGCACTGAAGCTTTCTTT.

A single count supports this clone. The V and J genes are TRBV25-1 and TRBJ1-2; no clear D gene. Germline CDR1 reads MGHDK; CDR2 reads SYGVNS. This CDR3 contains 13 residues. Between the trimmed V and J ends, which lost 6 bases and 8 bases, there was a span of 16 bases. CDR3 region: CASSPRLGGGYTF. The DNA for the CDR3 is TGTGCCAGCAGCCCCAGACTGGGTGGGGGCTACACCTTC.

This clone has only a few counts. The chain uses TRBV27 and TRBJ1-5, with TRBD1 matching over 8 bases. Germline V lookup: CDR1 MNHEY, CDR2 SMNVEV (reference sequence). The CDR3 has 15 residues. V dropped 4 bases and J dropped 2; count of bases not matched to a gene: 4. CDR3 DNA sequence: TGTGCCAGCAGTTCCGGACAGGGACGCAATCAGCCCCAGCATTTT. Amino acids: CASSSGQGRNQPQHF.

This clone has just a few counts. The chain couples TRBV28 to TRBJ2-2, with D maybe TRBD2 (6 bases). The CDR3 runs 16 residues. The ends were cut back, 6 bases at V and 2 bases at J, with 16 bases in the middle. Germline CDR1 reads MDHEN; CDR2 reads SYDVKM. This chain's CDR3 is CASSPAGSPNTGELFF. The CDR3 DNA sequence: TGTGCCAGCAGCCCCGCGGGGAGCCCCAACACCGGGGAGCTGTTTTTT.

To note about this clone: Within the sample, other DNA sequences also encode this same CDR3. The chain recombines TRBV19 with TRBJ1-5; the match to TRBD1 covers 8 bases. Germline-derived CDR1 and CDR2 are LNHDA and SQIVND (reference sequence). V lost 6 bases to trimming and J lost 4 bases; unmatched junction nucleotides: 5. The CDR3 has 14 amino acids. CDR3 sequence reads: CASSQQGGNQPQHF. The CDR3, as DNA: TGTGCCAGTAGCCAACAGGGGGGTAATCAGCCCCAGCATTTT.

The chain employs TRBV4-1 and TRBJ1-4, with D possibly being TRBD1 (5 bases). The CDR3 has 15 residues. Germline V gene data show CDR1 as MGHRA and CDR2 as YSYEKL. The germline V and J ends were trimmed by 5 bases and 7 bases, with 17 bases remaining between them. The CDR3 region is CASSFRLGGGEKLFF. The CDR3 region has the DNA TGCGCCAGCAGCTTCCGTCTCGGGGGAGGTGAAAAACTGTTTTTT.

The chain couples TRBV19 to TRBJ2-7; TRBD2 matches at 7 bases. CDR1 is LNHDA and CDR2 is SQIVND in the germline V gene (reference sequence). V shed 6 bases, J shed 4 bases, and the junction held 12 bases outside the gene matches. The CDR3 totals 15 residues. The CDR3 region is CASSSSGLGVYEQYF. The CDR3 DNA sequence: TGTGCCAGTAGCTCTAGCGGCTTAGGGGTTTACGAGCAGTACTTC.

The gene calls are TRBV13 and TRBJ1-2; 7 bases line up with TRBD1. The CDR3 is 15 amino acids. Trimming removed 1 base from V and 4 bases from J; junction bases left unmatched: 6. CDR1 and CDR2 (germline): PRHDT, FYEKMQ (reference sequence). CDR3 bases: TGTGCCAGCAGCTTAGTTGGGACAGCGGCCTATGGCTACACCTTC. It specifies CASSLVGTAAYGYTF.

V usage is TRBV27 and J usage is TRBJ1-6; 9 bases are a match to TRBD1. Trimming at V came to 7 bases and at J to 4 bases, leaving 11 bases not matched to a gene. CDR3 length: 17 residues. Looked up from germline, CDR1 is MNHEY and CDR2 is SMNVEV (reference sequence). The CDR3 DNA reads TGTGCCAGCAAATTAAGAGCGGGACAGGGTTATAATTCACCCCTCCACTTT. Its translation: CASKLRAGQGYNSPLHF.

This clone has only one observation. The gene calls are TRBV7-9 and TRBJ2-3; the D gene is possibly TRBD2 (5 bases). Germline loops: CDR1 SEHNR, CDR2 FQNEAQ (reference sequence). CDR3 size: 17 residues. The germline V and J ends were trimmed by 2 bases and 6 bases, with 21 bases remaining between them. CDR3 region: CASSLLGRREGGDTQYF. CDR3 coding DNA: TGTGCCAGCAGCTTACTCGGAAGGAGAGAGGGTGGGGATACGCAGTATTTT. Supplemented by reference TRBV7-9 and TRBJ2-3, the full variable domain reads DTGVSQNPRHKITKRGQNVTFRCDPISEHNRLYWYRQTLGQGPEFLTYFQNEAQLEKSRLLSDRFSAERPKGSFSTLEIQRTEQGDSAMYLCASSLLGRREGGDTQYFGPGTRLTVL.

The chain combines TRBV27 with TRBJ2-7, with 8 bases aligning to TRBD2. V lost 6 bases and J lost 2; bases outside the gene matches: 6. Germline loops: CDR1 MNHEY, CDR2 SMNVEV (reference sequence). The CDR3 has 14 amino acids. CDR3 DNA: TGTGCCAGCAGAAGACTAGCGCGAACCTACGAGCAGTACTTC. It encodes CASRRLARTYEQYF.

This chain uses TRBV9 with TRBJ2-3, with TRBD2 matching over 10 bases. The germline V gene encodes CDR1 SGDLS and CDR2 YYNGEE. The V segment lost 0 bases and the J segment 2 bases; nucleotides outside the gene matches: 9. The CDR3 contains 18 residues. CDR3 nucleotide sequence: TGTGCCAGCAGCGTAGATTCTCTACTAGCGGGGACCACAGATACGCAGTATTTT. Translated, it gives CASSVDSLLAGTTDTQYF. The whole variable domain, filled in from reference TRBV9 and TRBJ2-3, reads DSGVTQTPKHLITATGQRVTLRCSPRSGDLSVYWYQQSLDQGLQFLIQYYNGEERAKGNILERFSAQQFPDLHSELNLSSLELGDSALYFCASSVDSLLAGTTDTQYFGPGTRLTVL.

This clone showed up just a few times. V is TRBV9 and J is TRBJ1-3; no definite D call. The ends were cut back, 6 bases at V and 0 bases at J, with 13 bases in the middle. CDR3 length equals 15 residues. CDR1 is SGDLS, CDR2 YYNGEE, per germline. The CDR3 loop reads CASNDGVYSGNTIYF. The CDR3 DNA reads TGTGCCAGCAACGACGGGGTCTACTCTGGAAACACCATATATTTT.

CDR3 coding DNA: TGCAGCGTTGACCCGCCTGACAGTCCCTACAATGAGCAGTTCTTC. It codes for CSVDPPDSPYNEQFF. This chain connects TRBV29-1 to TRBJ2-1; D may be TRBD1 (5 bases). Trimming removed 3 bases from V and 2 bases from J, with 14 bases in between. The CDR3 length is 15 residues. Per germline, CDR1 SQVTM and CDR2 ANQGSEA.

J is TRBJ1-6 and V is TRBV3-1 (or the pseudogene TRBV3-2), with no clear D. The length of the CDR3 is 14 residues. V gave up 1 base and J gave up 7 bases, with 8 bases separating them. Per the germline V gene, CDR1 is LGHDT and CDR2 is YNNKEL (reference sequence). The CDR3 protein is CASSQGRANSPLHF. The CDR3 coding sequence is TGTGCCAGCAGCCAAGGGCGGGCAAATTCACCCCTCCACTTT.

This chain uses TRBV5-4 with TRBJ2-1; TRBD2 agrees at 9 bases. V lost 5 bases and J lost 6; bases outside the gene matches: 12. There are 16 residues in the CDR3. CDR1 and CDR2 (germline): SGHNT, YYREEE (reference sequence). The CDR3 nucleotides read TGTGCCAGCAGTCTTCCGACCGGGCGGGAGGGCAATGAGCAGTTCTTC. The encoded protein is CASSLPTGREGNEQFF. Combining the CDR3 with reference TRBV5-4 and TRBJ2-1 gives the whole variable domain ETGVTQSPTHLIKTRGQQVTLRCSSQSGHNTVSWYQQALGQGPQFIFQYYREEENGRGNFPPRFSGLQFPNYSSELNVNALELDDSALYLCASSLPTGREGNEQFFGPGTRLTVL.

The chain uses TRBV6-5 and TRBJ2-3; TRBD1 aligns across 10 bases. Germline trimming cut 7 bases from V and 0 bases from J; bases unmatched to any gene: 4. Germline V gene lookup returns CDR1 MNHEY and CDR2 SVGAGI. The length of the CDR3 is 15 residues. The CDR3, as DNA: TGTGCCAGCAACCGACAGGGGGCTAGCACAGATACGCAGTATTTT. Its translation is CASNRQGASTDTQYF.

The gene calls are TRBV3-1 (or the pseudogene TRBV3-2) and TRBJ2-7; tentatively, D is TRBD2 (5 bases). Between the trimmed V and J ends, which lost 8 bases and 3 bases, there was a span of 11 bases. Germline V gives CDR1 LGHDT, CDR2 YNNKEL (reference sequence). CDR3 length: 12 residues. CDR3 loop: CASGRTLYEQYF. The CDR3 coding sequence is TGTGCCAGCGGGAGAACCCTCTACGAGCAGTACTTC.

The V gene is TRBV19, the J gene TRBJ1-1, with a possible D match to TRBD1 (5 bases). Per the germline V gene, CDR1 is LNHDA and CDR2 is SQIVND (reference sequence). This CDR3 has 13 amino acids. V was trimmed by 3 bases and J by 4 bases, leaving 9 bases between them. The CDR3 spells CASSIRDRTEAFF. The CDR3 nucleotides are TGTGCCAGTAGTATCAGGGATCGCACTGAAGCTTTCTTT.

The chain has TRBV7-2 and TRBJ2-1, with 11 nucleotides matching TRBD2. In germline, CDR1 is SGHTA, CDR2 FQGNSA. The CDR3 loop spans 15 amino acids. Trimming took 4 bases from V and 10 from J; bases not matched to a gene: 9. The CDR3: CASSSVAGGLGEQFF. CDR3 nucleotides: TGTGCCAGCAGCTCGGTAGCGGGGGGGCTAGGAGAGCAGTTCTTC.

This rearrangement joins TRBV19 to TRBJ2-4; D possibly corresponds to TRBD2 (5 bases). Trimming left V 6 bases short and J 0 bases short, with 12 bases between. This CDR3 has 15 amino acids. Germline CDR1 is LNHDA and CDR2 is SQIVND (reference sequence). The CDR3 DNA is TGTGCCAGTAGCCCCGACTACCTAGCCAAAAACATTCAGTACTTC. Translation gives CASSPDYLAKNIQYF. The full variable domain, its missing parts supplied by reference TRBV19 and TRBJ2-4, is DGGITQSPKYLFRKEGQNVTLSCEQNLNHDAMYWYRQDPGQGLRLIYYSQIVNDFQKGDIAEGYSVSREKKESFPLTVTSAQKNPTAFYLCASSPDYLAKNIQYFGAGTRLSVL.